The 19 T cell receptor beta chains listed next were all sequenced from one sample in a study of beta chain features in type 1 diabetes (dated by TCRdb to between 2017 and 2018). Libraries were constructed by the immunoSEQ multiplex PCR assay. The entire isolated RNA was reverse transcribed using the High Capacity cDNA Reverse Transcription Kit, and thus expressed TCRB transcripts were sequenced. Held by TCRdb, this immuneACCESS table contains in-frame sequences only and omits some clones. Under half of the omission traces to an unresolved V gene where checked; the cause of the rest is unknown. The sample profile shows some 410,000 clones; roughly 13% of them were found once. The ten largest clones capture around 0.035% of the sample. Sequencing used naive CD4+ T cells from blood. Explained via the paper, the cell subset or site label denotes: true naive CD4+ T cells. These receptors came from a man younger than 40 in good health.

The chain joins TRBV2 to TRBJ2-7; D ambiguous. Trimming cost V 0 bases and J 6 bases, with 9 bases left between them. The CDR3 is 13 amino acids. Looked up from germline, CDR1 is SNHLY and CDR2 is FYNNEI. CDR3 bases: TGTGCCAGCAGTGAAGCCTTAGCCAGCGAGCAGTACTTC. It codes for CASSEALASEQYF.

In regard to this clone: One junction end disagrees with the germline gene, perhaps due to a read error. This chain links TRBV7-2 with TRBJ1-6; D gene unclear. The CDR3 is 13 amino acids. Germline V gene sequence: CDR1 SGHTA, CDR2 FQGNSA. This chain's CDR3 is CASSLGFNSPLHF. The CDR3 bases are TGTGCCAGCAGTTTAGGGTTTAATTCACCCCTCCACTTT.

Concerning this clone itself: One end of the junction does not line up with germline, which may come from a read error. The chain has TRBV29-1 and TRBJ2-2; D gene unclear. Germline assignment: CDR1 SQVTM and CDR2 ANQGSEA. The CDR3 extends over 12 amino acids. CDR3 coding DNA: TGCAGCGTTGATACGAACACCGAGGAGCTGTTTTTT. Protein: CSVDTNTEELFF.

The chain uses TRBV19 and TRBJ2-5; D call uncertain. Germline loops: CDR1 LNHDA, CDR2 SQIVND (reference sequence). Trimming shortened V by 2 bases and J by 5 bases, and 9 bases separated the two germline ends. The CDR3 contains 13 residues. The CDR3 nucleotides read TGTGCCAGTAGTATACAGGTGGGGGAGACCCAGTACTTC. This translates into CASSIQVGETQYF. Full variable domain (outside the CDR3, taken from reference TRBV19 and TRBJ2-5): DGGITQSPKYLFRKEGQNVTLSCEQNLNHDAMYWYRQDPGQGLRLIYYSQIVNDFQKGDIAEGYSVSREKKESFPLTVTSAQKNPTAFYLCASSIQVGETQYFGPGTRLLVL.

The CDR3 here is CAWSRATNQPQHF. The CDR3 DNA sequence: TGTGCCTGGAGCCGGGCGACGAATCAGCCCCAGCATTTT. The chain carries TRBV30 and TRBJ1-5; D is uncertain. Between the trimmed V and J ends, which lost 3 bases and 4 bases, there was a span of 10 bases. Germline V gives CDR1 GTSNPN, CDR2 SVGIG (reference sequence). This CDR3 is built from 13 residues.

Worth noting for this clone: This sample also contains other DNA sequences that code for the same CDR3. V is TRBV30 and J is TRBJ2-5, with D hard to call. V shed 0 bases and J shed 5 bases, with 4 bases lying between them. This CDR3 spans 11 amino acids. CDR1 and CDR2 (germline): GTSNPN, SVGIG (reference sequence). The CDR3 region is CAWSVLETQYF. The CDR3 DNA reads TGTGCCTGGAGTGTCCTGGAGACCCAGTACTTC.

The gene calls are TRBV7-2 and TRBJ2-5; the D call may be TRBD1 or TRBD2 (7 bases each). The CDR3 spans 15 residues. V gave up 4 bases and J gave up 2 bases, with 14 bases separating them. Looked up from germline, CDR1 is SGHTA and CDR2 is FQGNSA. The CDR3 reads CASSSGGASQETQYF. The DNA of the CDR3 is TGTGCCAGCAGCTCAGGGGGGGCCTCTCAAGAGACCCAGTACTTC.

CDR3 DNA sequence: TGTGCCTGGAGGGGGGACTACACAGATACGCAGTATTTT. It codes for CAWRGDYTDTQYF. The chain couples TRBV30 to TRBJ2-3; 7 bases fit TRBD2. The CDR3 spans 13 residues. After removal of 3 bases from V and 2 bases from J, the junction contained 2 bases not matched to a gene. CDR1 and CDR2 from the germline V gene are GTSNPN and SVGIG (reference sequence).

The chain employs TRBV4-3 and TRBJ2-7, with no clear D. The germline V and J ends were trimmed by 0 bases and 6 bases, with 18 bases remaining between them. This CDR3 has 16 residues. Germline V gives CDR1 LGHNA, CDR2 YSLEER. The CDR3 DNA follows: TGCGCCAGCAGCCAAGATCGAACACAAACCGGCTCCGAGCAGTACTTC. This codes for CASSQDRTQTGSEQYF.

The chain links TRBV4-3 to TRBJ2-1; 7 nucleotides align to TRBD2. V trimming: 3 bases; J trimming: 7 bases; junction bases outside the gene matches: 15. CDR3 length: 17 residues. Germline CDR1 LGHNA, CDR2 YSLEER. The CDR3 protein is CASSQLRPGGPHNEQFF. CDR3 nucleotide sequence: TGCGCCAGCAGCCAGTTAAGACCGGGAGGTCCTCATAATGAGCAGTTCTTC.

This clone appeared a few times. This rearrangement joins TRBV4-3 to TRBJ2-2; the D gene is possibly TRBD2 (5 bases). The germline CDR1 and CDR2 sequences are LGHNA and YSLEER. The V and J ends lost 5 bases and 0 bases respectively, with 10 bases between them. CDR3 size: 15 residues. CDR3 in DNA: TGCGCCAGCAGCTCGGGGAGCGCGAACACCGGGGAGCTGTTTTTT. The encoded protein is CASSSGSANTGELFF.

The V gene is TRBV19, the J gene TRBJ2-1; D possibly uses TRBD1 or TRBD2 (7 bases each). The CDR3 is made up of 14 amino acids. Germline V lookup: CDR1 LNHDA, CDR2 SQIVND (reference sequence). Trimming stripped 4 bases from V and 4 bases from J, with 11 bases between. DNA of the CDR3: TGTGCCAGTAGTACGGGGGGACAGTACAATGAGCAGTTCTTC. It is translated as CASSTGGQYNEQFF.

This clone was seen a handful of times. This rearrangement joins TRBV19 to TRBJ2-6; maybe TRBD1 (6 bases). The germline gives CDR1 LNHDA, CDR2 SQIVND (reference sequence). Trimming left V 9 bases short and J 2 bases short, with 8 bases between. The CDR3 runs to 13 residues. CDR3: CASRQAGANVLTF. The CDR3 DNA sequence: TGTGCCAGCAGACAGGCTGGGGCCAACGTCCTGACTTTC.

V gene TRBV7-3 combines with J gene TRBJ2-1; 11 nucleotides align to TRBD2. Unmatched junction bases numbered 2, after V lost 4 bases and J lost 0 bases. Germline-derived CDR1 and CDR2 are SGHTA and FQGTGA. The CDR3 has 16 amino acids. CDR3 region: CASSSLAGGSYNEQFF. The CDR3 coding sequence is TGTGCCAGCAGCTCCCTAGCGGGGGGCTCCTACAATGAGCAGTTCTTC.

This clone was counted between two and nine times. The V gene is TRBV19, the J gene TRBJ2-1, with D possibly TRBD2 on 5 matching bases. The CDR3 sequence is 15 residues long. Trimming took 1 base from V and 0 from J, leaving 7 bases between them. Germline V gives CDR1 LNHDA, CDR2 SQIVND (reference sequence). The CDR3 is CASSIVTSSYNEQFF. CDR3 in DNA: TGTGCCAGTAGTATAGTAACTAGCTCCTACAATGAGCAGTTCTTC.

This clone was picked up a small number of times. The CDR3 here is CSVQGNGNTIYF. DNA of the CDR3: TGCAGCGTTCAGGGGAATGGAAACACCATATATTTT. This chain links TRBV29-1 with TRBJ1-3, with D maybe TRBD1 (6 bases). Trimming removed 5 bases at V and 3 bases at J, with 8 bases between. Germline-derived CDR1 and CDR2 are SQVTM and ANQGSEA. This CDR3 is built from 12 residues.

The chain couples TRBV10-3 to TRBJ2-7; D is perhaps TRBD1 (5 bases). The V gene's germline CDR1 is ENHRY and CDR2 SYGVKD. V dropped 8 bases and J dropped 4 bases, with 18 bases sitting between them. This CDR3 comprises 14 residues. The chain's CDR3 is CAIGAGRVSYEQYF. For the CDR3, the DNA is TGTGCCATCGGCGCCGGCAGGGTGAGTTACGAGCAGTACTTC.

This chain connects TRBV12-5 to TRBJ2-1; D gene ambiguous. The CDR3 consists of 12 residues. V lost 6 bases and J lost 9, with 12 bases in between. CDR1 is LGHNT and CDR2 is FRNRAP in the germline V gene. The CDR3 sequence is CASGPIAAEQFF. In nucleotides, the CDR3 is TGTGCTAGTGGCCCGATAGCCGCTGAGCAGTTCTTC.

The CDR3 nucleotides are TGTGCCAGCAGCTTGTACAGGGGGCGCTCCTACAATGAGCAGTTCTTC. Encoded protein: CASSLYRGRSYNEQFF. V usage is TRBV7-2 and J usage is TRBJ2-1, with 9 bases identical to TRBD1. Germline CDR1 SGHTA, CDR2 FQGNSA. V trimming: 3 bases; J trimming: 0 bases; junction bases outside the gene matches: 3. The CDR3 runs 16 residues.